Below, 8 T cell receptor beta chains from the same sample are listed, as sequenced in a study of Ad26.COV2.S vaccination and SARS-CoV-2 variants. Treatment here: roughly 18 received Ad26.COV2.S at low or high dose, single or two shots; roughly five received placebo; per-sample allocation not given. Sampling happened 63 days after the first vaccine or placebo injection. The method was immunoSEQ multiplex PCR; TCRdb's version includes in-frame clones alone and lacks a portion of them. The table records almost 400,000 clones, 89% of them present only once. The input for sequencing was peripheral blood, taken in a trial of Ad26.COV2.S vaccine versus placebo. Receptors were obtained from a person between 18 and 65 years old who received the Ad26.COV2.S COVID-19 vaccine or a placebo.

The chain employs TRBV24-1 and TRBJ1-2; D gene ambiguous. CDR1 is KGHDR, CDR2 SFDVKD, per germline. Trimming took off 7 bases at V and 9 bases at J, with 17 bases between the two ends. The CDR3 runs to 13 residues. The CDR3, as DNA: TGTGCCACCAGCCAGTCAGACCAACTAAGCTACACCTTC. It specifies CATSQSDQLSYTF.

This clone was observed a few times. The chain links TRBV6-1 to TRBJ2-5, with TRBD2 matching over 8 bases. The CDR3 totals 15 residues. J was trimmed by 2 bases and V by 3 bases; bases with no gene match: 5. Looked up from germline, CDR1 is MNHNS and CDR2 is SASEGT. CDR3 bases: TGTGCCAGCAGTGAGCAAGCGGGAGAGCAAGAGACCCAGTACTTC. It translates to CASSEQAGEQETQYF.

The V call is TRBV7-8, the J call TRBJ2-2; D is uncertain. The CDR3 consists of 14 residues. Looked up from germline, CDR1 is SGHVS and CDR2 is FQNEAQ. Written as DNA, the CDR3 is TGTGCAACCAGACCCGGGTTGGCCACCGGGGAGCTGTTTTTT. Protein sequence: CATRPGLATGELFF.

The chain joins TRBV11-3 to TRBJ2-1; TRBD2 agrees at 10 bases. Germline loops: CDR1 SGHNT, CDR2 YENEEA. V was pared by 6 bases and J by 6 bases, with 5 bases of the junction left unmatched. The CDR3 has 14 residues. The CDR3 DNA follows: TGTGCCAGCAGTCTAGCGGGAGCTACCAATGAGCAGTTCTTC. Protein product: CASSLAGATNEQFF.

This clone was detected only once. This rearrangement joins TRBV28 to TRBJ1-2; TRBD1 matches at 8 bases. CDR3 length: 15 amino acids. The germline V gene has CDR1 MDHEN and CDR2 SYDVKM. J lost 5 bases, V lost 3 bases, and 8 bases had no gene match. The DNA of the CDR3 is TGTGCCAGCAGTTTCGGGAGGGGACAGGCTTATGGCTACACCTTC. Translated, it gives CASSFGRGQAYGYTF.

This chain uses TRBV6-6 with TRBJ2-7; tentatively, D is TRBD2 (6 bases). There are 14 residues in the CDR3. With 3 bases removed from V and 2 bases from J, the gap between germline ends came to 11 bases. Germline V gene sequence: CDR1 MNHNY, CDR2 SVGAGI (reference sequence). This CDR3 is CASSYRGITYEQYF. The CDR3 bases are TGTGCCAGCAGTTATCGCGGGATTACCTACGAGCAGTACTTC.

The chain has TRBV5-1 and TRBJ2-6; TRBD1 matches at 7 bases. This CDR3 has 17 amino acids. The germline gives CDR1 SGHRS, CDR2 YFSETQ. V gave up 4 bases and J gave up 0 bases; unmatched junction bases: 7. The CDR3 DNA reads as TGCGCCAGCAGCCGTGACAGGGTTGGCTCTGGGGCCAACGTCCTGACTTTC. As protein: CASSRDRVGSGANVLTF.

This clone appeared a single time. The chain couples TRBV5-5 to TRBJ2-2; possibly TRBD1 or TRBD2 for D (6 bases each). V was shortened by 5 bases and J by 0 bases, with 20 bases between the two germline ends. The germline gives CDR1 SGHKS, CDR2 YYEKEE (reference sequence). The CDR3 totals 18 residues. The CDR3: CASRRHMGGAPNTGELFF. The CDR3 region has the DNA TGTGCCAGCAGGCGTCATATGGGGGGCGCGCCGAACACCGGGGAGCTGTTTTTT.